The subject of this entry is one TCR beta chain. Per the authors' pipeline: Productive clonotypes were detectable down to 2.59 x 10-5 frequency. Data came from immunoSEQ multiplex PCR; TCRdb stores just in-frame clones and leaves some out. For V, J and clone size, that table is used; D and trimming come from the DNA. Here the sample spans about 23,000 clones, about 79% being singletons. These data come from a study of STAT5B mutations in CD4+ large granular lymphocyte leukemia. Unmatched junction bases numbered 9, after V lost 2 bases and J lost 5 bases. The CDR3 has 16 residues. CDR1 is SGHVS and CDR2 is FNYEAQ in the germline V gene.

This receptor was identified in a human donor in good health. Sequencing was carried out using CD4+ T cells from blood buffy coats. The J gene is TRBJ2-3, the V gene TRBV7-6; 8 positions agree with TRBD1. The CDR3: CASSLTGQGAGDTQYF. CDR3 sequence (DNA): TGTGCCAGCAGCTTAACGGGCCAGGGGGCTGGAGATACGCAGTATTTT.